A selection of T cell receptor beta chains follows, all from one sample in a study of response to subunit inactivated influenza vaccine. One entry per CDR3 protein, called by TCRdb with MiXCR from the RT-PCR reads. Of around 480,000 distinct CDR3 sequences listed, approximately 11% are singletons. This specimen was PBMCs from blood, taken 35 to 45 days after vaccination. These receptor sequences come from a man between 50 and 59 years old who received an inactivated influenza vaccine. CDR3s include the opening cysteine and the closing phenylalanine or tryptophan. Fields, in order: V gene, clone size, D gene, J gene, CDR3 DNA, CDR3 protein. D genes are given only for firm matches. Clone size, where shown, is once, few, many, or a class for clones that have expanded.

TRBV4-1	.	.	TRBJ1-1	TGCGCCAGCAGCCAAGACCTAAGGAACACTGAAGCTTTCTTT	CASSQDLRNTEAFF
TRBV12-3/TRBV12-4	many	.	TRBJ2-3	TGTGCCAGCAGGCAGGGGCGTCAGGGCGCAGATACGCAGTATTTT	CASRQGRQGADTQYF
TRBV28	.	.	TRBJ2-2	TGTGCCATCCAGACAGTGAGCACCGGGGAGCTGTTTTTT	CAIQTVSTGELFF
TRBV3-1	.	.	TRBJ2-1	TGTGCCAGCAGCCCCCCGGAGGGGCCCTACAATGAGCAGTTCTTC	CASSPPEGPYNEQFF
TRBV2	.	.	TRBJ2-1	TGTGCCAGCAACCGGAGGGTCCGCTCCTACAATGAGCAGTTCTTC	CASNRRVRSYNEQFF
TRBV6-1	many	TRBD1	TRBJ2-4	TGTGCCAGCGCCCTTACAGGGGGCGGAAACATTCAGTACTTC	CASALTGGGNIQYF
TRBV6-1	few	.	TRBJ2-7	TGTGCCAGCAGCCCCCAGCGTATCTCCTACGAGCAGTACTTC	CASSPQRISYEQYF
TRBV20-1	many	TRBD2	TRBJ2-1	TGCAGTGCTAGAGACCCTAGCGGTCGGACCTACAATGAGCAGTTCTTC	CSARDPSGRTYNEQFF
TRBV20-1	few	TRBD1	TRBJ2-3	TGCAGTGCTAGCCCCGGGACAGTAAGAGCTACGCAGTATTTT	CSASPGTVRATQYF
TRBV12-3/TRBV12-4	few	TRBD1	TRBJ1-5	TGTGCCAGCAGTTTATCAGGGGGGAAAAATCAGCCCCAGCATTTT	CASSLSGGKNQPQHF
TRBV6-2/TRBV6-3	few	TRBD1	TRBJ2-1	TGTGCCAGCAGCCGAGGACAGGGGCCCTACAATGAGCAGTTCTTC	CASSRGQGPYNEQFF
TRBV10-3	many	.	TRBJ1-2	TGTGCCATCAGTGAGTCGACTCTCTTGGTGACGCATGGCTACACCTTC	CAISESTLLVTHGYTF
TRBV3-1	few	.	TRBJ2-1	TGTGCCAGCAGCCAGGGGGGGCGAGCCTTCGGGGAGCAGTTCTTC	CASSQGGRAFGEQFF
TRBV5-1	few	TRBD1	TRBJ2-6	TGCGCCAGCAGCGCAGACAGGGCTGGGGCCAACGTCCTGACTTTC	CASSADRAGANVLTF
TRBV20-1	.	TRBD2	TRBJ2-7	TGCAGTGCCACCACCGGGGCGGGAGTTTACGAGCAGTACTTC	CSATTGAGVYEQYF
TRBV10-3	few	.	TRBJ2-2	TGTGCCATCAGGAGGACAGACACCGGGGAGCTGTTTTTT	CAIRRTDTGELFF
TRBV12-3/TRBV12-4	.	TRBD1	TRBJ2-5	TGTGCCAGCAGTTCCCTCGGGACAGGGGGAGAGACCCAGTACTTC	CASSSLGTGGETQYF
TRBV7-2	few	TRBD2	TRBJ2-1	TGTGCCAGCAGCTTAGCTCCGACTAGCGGGCGGTACAATGAGCAGTTCTTC	CASSLAPTSGRYNEQFF
TRBV28	.	.	TRBJ2-5	TGTGCCAGCAGCCCGCCCGACAGGTTGCTGGGGGCCCAGTACTTC	CASSPPDRLLGAQYF
TRBV18	few	.	TRBJ2-3	TGTGCCAGCTCACCGACCGCGGGCCGGAGCACAGATACGCAGTATTTT	CASSPTAGRSTDTQYF
TRBV3-1	.	.	TRBJ2-7	TGTGCCAGCAGCCAACCCCCTAACGAGCAGTACTTC	CASSQPPNEQYF
TRBV7-9	few	.	TRBJ1-5	TGTGCCAGCAGCTCGGGCGGGAGTGTCAATCAGCCCCAGCATTTT	CASSSGGSVNQPQHF
TRBV7-9	.	.	TRBJ2-7	TGTGCCAGCAGGGGGTCACGATCCTACGAGCAGTACTTC	CASRGSRSYEQYF